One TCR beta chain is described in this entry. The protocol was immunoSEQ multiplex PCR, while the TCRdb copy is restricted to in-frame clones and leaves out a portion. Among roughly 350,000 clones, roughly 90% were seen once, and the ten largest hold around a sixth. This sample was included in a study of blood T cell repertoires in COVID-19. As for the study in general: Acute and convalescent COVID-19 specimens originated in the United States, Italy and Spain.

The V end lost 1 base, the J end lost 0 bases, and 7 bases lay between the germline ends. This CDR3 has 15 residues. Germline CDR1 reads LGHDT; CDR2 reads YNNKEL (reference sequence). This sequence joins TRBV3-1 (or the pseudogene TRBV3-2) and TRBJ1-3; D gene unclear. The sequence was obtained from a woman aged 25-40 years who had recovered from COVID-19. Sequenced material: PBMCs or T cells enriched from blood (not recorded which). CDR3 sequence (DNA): TGTGCCAGCAGCCAAGGGTACAGCTCTGGAAACACCATATATTTT. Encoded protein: CASSQGYSSGNTIYF.